The next 23 T cell receptor beta chains were all read from a single sample in a study of PD-1 blockade in classical Hodgkin lymphoma. Clones were sequenced by immunoSEQ multiplex PCR, and TCRdb holds only the in-frame ones, with some missing. The sample includes roughly 20,000 clones, approximately 84% seen only once; the top ten take nearly 6.5%. Every patient relapsed after autologous stem cell transplantation, and brentuximab vedotin exposure varied. The sequenced sample was peripheral blood mononuclear cells (PBMCs), obtained at baseline. These receptors came from a human donor with classical Hodgkin lymphoma.

J is TRBJ2-4 and V is TRBV7-8; TRBD2 might be the D (5 bases). V lost 5 bases and J 0 bases, leaving 17 bases between the germline ends. This CDR3 spans 17 amino acids. Germline V gene data show CDR1 as SGHVS and CDR2 as FQNEAQ. The DNA of the CDR3 is TGTGCCAGCAGCCCCTATGGAGGCAGCTTAGCCAAAAACATTCAGTACTTC. Translated, it gives CASSPYGGSLAKNIQYF.

V gene TRBV9 combines with J gene TRBJ2-3; tentatively, D is TRBD1 or TRBD2 (6 bases each). Germline assignment: CDR1 SGDLS and CDR2 YYNGEE. The CDR3 runs 16 residues. The germline V and J ends were trimmed by 0 bases and 3 bases, with 14 bases remaining between them. CDR3 nucleotide sequence: TGTGCCAGCAGCGTAGAGGGGGGAGACCCAACAGATACGCAGTATTTT. Translation: CASSVEGGDPTDTQYF.

This clone showed up just a few times. The chain joins TRBV30 to TRBJ1-2; D is unclear. Germline CDR1 GTSNPN, CDR2 SVGIG (reference sequence). The V gene lost 4 bases and the J gene lost 4 bases, with 13 bases spanning the gap. The CDR3 length is 13 residues. In nucleotides, the CDR3 is TGTGCCTGGAACACTGAAGGGCGCTATGGCTACACCTTC. Amino acid sequence: CAWNTEGRYGYTF.

This chain joins TRBV28 and TRBJ2-5; tentatively, D is TRBD2 (7 bases). V lost 1 base and J lost 1, with 13 bases in between. Germline lookup yields CDR1 MDHEN and CDR2 SYDVKM. The CDR3 runs 16 residues. CDR3 amino acids: CASSLFGGHGQETQYF. The CDR3 DNA is TGTGCCAGCAGTTTATTCGGGGGGCATGGCCAAGAGACCCAGTACTTC.

The chain employs TRBV19 and TRBJ1-1, with D maybe TRBD1 (5 bases). V was shortened by 7 bases and J by 4 bases, with 13 bases between the two germline ends. The V gene's germline CDR1 is LNHDA and CDR2 SQIVND (reference sequence). CDR3 size: 13 residues. Here the CDR3 reads CASKPGGVTEAFF. The DNA of the CDR3 is TGTGCCAGTAAGCCTGGGGGGGTCACTGAAGCTTTCTTT.

CDR3 sequence: CASSQDPNRGYSDTQYF. The CDR3 DNA follows: TGCGCCAGCAGCCAAGATCCGAACAGGGGATATTCAGATACGCAGTATTTT. The genes are TRBV4-3 and TRBJ2-3, with 7 bases matching TRBD1. Trimming cost V 0 bases and J 4 bases; bases outside gene matches: 10. The CDR3 has 17 residues. Germline V gene data show CDR1 as LGHNA and CDR2 as YSLEER.

In this sample, this clone turned up once. The rearrangement links TRBV21-1 to TRBJ1-5. TRBV21-1 is assigned pseudogene status. The CDR3 totals 16 residues. CDR3 DNA sequence: TGTGCCAGCAGCAAAGAGGCAGGACGCATCCATCAGCCCCAGCATTTT. Translated: CASSKEAGRIHQPQHF.

The rearrangement links TRBV11-2 to TRBJ2-1, with TRBD1 identical over 7 bases. CDR3 length: 14 residues. Per the germline V gene, CDR1 is SGHAT and CDR2 is FQNNGV. V shed 5 bases and J 9 bases; nucleotides not matched to a gene: 10. Written as DNA, the CDR3 is TGTGCCAGCAGCCCCGCGACAGGGTACCCTGAGCAGTTCTTC. Its protein is CASSPATGYPEQFF.

V is TRBV29-1 and J is TRBJ2-2, with 13 bases matching TRBD2. V was pared by 7 bases and J by 8 bases, with 13 bases of the junction left unmatched. The CDR3 loop spans 16 amino acids. CDR1 SQVTM and CDR2 ANQGSEA come from the germline V gene. The CDR3 spells CSAEGTSGEDRGELFF. For the CDR3, the DNA is TGCAGCGCCGAGGGGACTAGCGGGGAAGATAGAGGGGAGCTGTTTTTT.

The chain employs TRBV10-3 and TRBJ1-4; D is perhaps TRBD1 (5 bases). The CDR3 runs 16 residues. Trimming left V 1 base short and J 5 bases short, with 14 bases between. Germline CDR1 reads ENHRY; CDR2 reads SYGVKD. CDR3 residues: CAISEFRRERNEKLFF. Here the CDR3 DNA reads TGTGCCATCAGTGAGTTTCGCAGGGAGCGGAATGAAAAACTGTTTTTT.

This clone was detected once. This rearrangement joins TRBV30 to TRBJ1-1, with D unresolved. From germline, CDR1 is GTSNPN and CDR2 SVGIG (reference sequence). The CDR3 runs to 10 residues. Trimming cost V 2 bases and J 4 bases, with 2 bases left between them. DNA of the CDR3: TGTGCCTGGAGTTCCACTGAAGCTTTCTTT. Encoded protein: CAWSSTEAFF.

In DNA form, the CDR3 reads TGTGCCAGTAGCCTACGACCAGGGAACTATGGCTACACCTTC. Encoded protein: CASSLRPGNYGYTF. The chain employs TRBV19 and TRBJ1-2, with D possibly being TRBD1 (5 bases). The CDR3 loop spans 14 amino acids. The V end was cut by 6 bases, the J end by 2 bases, with 13 bases between. Germline CDR1 LNHDA, CDR2 SQIVND (reference sequence).

The genes are TRBV7-6 and TRBJ2-2, with TRBD2 matching 10 bases. Trimming at V came to 5 bases and at J to 1 base, leaving 4 bases not matched to a gene. From germline, CDR1 is SGHVS and CDR2 FNYEAQ. This CDR3 is 16 amino acids long. This CDR3 is CASSPVAGGNTGELFF. The CDR3 nucleotides read TGTGCCAGCAGCCCCGTAGCGGGGGGGAACACCGGGGAGCTGTTTTTT.

The V gene is TRBV15, the J gene TRBJ1-5, with D possibly matching TRBD1 (6 bases). The germline V and J ends were trimmed by 1 base and 6 bases, with 16 bases remaining between them. CDR1 LNHNV and CDR2 YYDKDF come from the germline V gene (reference sequence). CDR3 length: 16 residues. CDR3 DNA: TGTGCCACCAGCAGAGGGGAGACAGGTGGTAGTCAGCCCCAGCATTTT. Protein product: CATSRGETGGSQPQHF.

V gene TRBV11-2 combines with J gene TRBJ2-2; TRBD1 might be the D (5 bases). Trimming took 6 bases from V and 6 from J, leaving 14 bases between them. The CDR3 runs to 14 residues. Germline V gene sequence: CDR1 SGHAT, CDR2 FQNNGV. CDR3 in DNA: TGTGCCAGCAGGGTTATGGGGCGCTCCGGGGAGCTGTTTTTT. Its translation: CASRVMGRSGELFF.

The chain has TRBV5-1 and TRBJ2-5, with 7 bases identical to TRBD2. CDR1 is SGHRS, CDR2 YFSETQ, per germline. The CDR3 is 13 residues long. The V gene end was trimmed by 5 bases and the J gene end by 7 bases; junction bases not matched to a gene: 8. For the CDR3, the DNA is TGCGCCAGCAGTCGGGGACTAAGAGGGACCCAGTACTTC. Translating it yields CASSRGLRGTQYF.

The chain carries TRBV4-1 and TRBJ2-3; the D is unclear. Germline-derived CDR1 and CDR2 are MGHRA and YSYEKL. The V end was cut by 4 bases, the J end by 3 bases, with 8 bases between. The CDR3 extends over 13 amino acids. The CDR3 bases are TGCGCCAGCAGCCCCCGTCCAACAGATACGCAGTATTTT. The encoded protein is CASSPRPTDTQYF.

The CDR3 protein is CASSLEVSGANVLTF. Written as DNA, the CDR3 is TGTGCCAGCAGCTTAGAAGTAAGTGGGGCCAACGTCCTGACTTTC. V usage is TRBV5-4 and J usage is TRBJ2-6; D not certain. Per the germline V gene, CDR1 is SGHNT and CDR2 is YYREEE (reference sequence). The CDR3 has 15 residues. V dropped 2 bases and J dropped 3 bases, with 9 bases sitting between them.

The chain links TRBV7-9 to TRBJ2-7, with D possibly matching TRBD1 (6 bases). This CDR3 is built from 15 residues. Per germline, CDR1 SEHNR and CDR2 FQNEAQ (reference sequence). Trimming cost V 0 bases and J 2 bases, with 11 bases left between them. This CDR3 reads CASSLAETGPYEQYF. CDR3 DNA: TGTGCCAGCAGCTTAGCGGAGACAGGCCCCTACGAGCAGTACTTC. Full variable domain (missing parts from reference TRBV7-9 and TRBJ2-7): DTGVSQNPRHKITKRGQNVTFRCDPISEHNRLYWYRQTLGQGPEFLTYFQNEAQLEKSRLLSDRFSAERPKGSFSTLEIQRTEQGDSAMYLCASSLAETGPYEQYFGPGTRLTVT.

The chain joins TRBV4-1 to TRBJ1-5, with TRBD1 as a possible D gene (6 bases). The CDR3 contains 18 residues. CDR1 is MGHRA and CDR2 is YSYEKL in the germline V gene. Trimming removed 1 base from V and 2 bases from J, with 18 bases in between. CDR3 in DNA: TGCGCCAGCAGCCAAGCAACGACGCAGGGGTTCCGCAATCAGCCCCAGCATTTT. This encodes CASSQATTQGFRNQPQHF.

The V and J genes are TRBV6-4 and TRBJ1-5; a weak D match, TRBD1 (5 bases). V lost 2 bases, J lost 3 bases, and 8 bases lay in between. This CDR3 region has 14 residues. CDR1 is MRHNA, CDR2 SNTAGT, per germline. Here the CDR3 reads CASSDRGYNQPQHF. The CDR3 DNA reads as TGTGCCAGCAGTGACAGGGGTTACAATCAGCCCCAGCATTTT.

The CDR3 region is CASSLTSGQMDYGYTF. The CDR3 DNA is TGTGCCAGCAGCTTAACGTCGGGACAAATGGACTATGGCTACACCTTC. The rearrangement uses TRBV9 and TRBJ1-2, with D possibly matching TRBD1 (6 bases). Germline values: CDR1 SGDLS, CDR2 YYNGEE. Trimming cost V 4 bases and J 3 bases, with 19 bases left between them. CDR3 length equals 16 residues. Filled out from reference TRBV9 and TRBJ1-2, the complete variable domain reads DSGVTQTPKHLITATGQRVTLRCSPRSGDLSVYWYQQSLDQGLQFLIQYYNGEERAKGNILERFSAQQFPDLHSELNLSSLELGDSALYFCASSLTSGQMDYGYTFGSGTRLTVV.

The chain employs TRBV2 and TRBJ1-6; 7 bases are a match to TRBD1. Germline assignment: CDR1 SNHLY and CDR2 FYNNEI. The CDR3 is made up of 15 amino acids. J was trimmed by 6 bases and V by 5 bases; bases with no gene match: 7. The CDR3 reads CASSPQGQLNSPLHF. In DNA, the CDR3 is TGTGCCAGCAGTCCTCAGGGACAGCTTAATTCACCCCTCCACTTT.